The rows below give T cell receptor beta chains drawn from one sample of a study of T cells after posttransplantation cyclophosphamide. Sequenced by immunoSEQ multiplex PCR; TCRdb stores in-frame clones only, minus some. The sample shows about 38,000 clones, none of them appearing just once. The sample comprised PBMCs. The receptors shown here come from a man aged 45-60 years in good health, CMV-negative, and a related stem cell transplant donor. Each CDR3 is given with its conserved first and last residue. D genes are given only for firm matches. Clone size is not always given. Where it is, it says once, few, many or a class for expanded clones.

CDR3 DNA: TGTGCCACCGGGAGTCCCTCCAGCTGGTATGGCTACACCTTC
CDR3 protein: CATGSPSSWYGYTF
D gene: NA
J gene: TRBJ1-2
CDR3 length: 14
clone size: many
V gene: TRBV15

CDR3 DNA: TGTGCCAGCAGTCATCGACAGGGTAGCACAGATACGCAGTATTTT
CDR3 protein: CASSHRQGSTDTQYF
D gene: TRBD1
J gene: TRBJ2-3
CDR3 length: 15
clone size: many
V gene: TRBV6-5

CDR3 DNA: TGTGCCAGCAAGACAGGAGATCAGCCCCAGCATTTT
CDR3 protein: CASKTGDQPQHF
D gene: NA
J gene: TRBJ1-5
CDR3 length: 12
clone size: many
V gene: TRBV6-5

CDR3 DNA: TGTGCCAGCAGCGTAGGGGGGCCGGATTCACCCCTCCACTTT
CDR3 protein: CASSVGGPDSPLHF
D gene: NA
J gene: TRBJ1-6
CDR3 length: 14
clone size: NA
V gene: TRBV9

CDR3 DNA: TGTGCCAGCAGCCGGCCTGGGTCAGGGCAGTACTTC
CDR3 protein: CASSRPGSGQYF
D gene: NA
J gene: TRBJ2-7
CDR3 length: 12
clone size: many
V gene: TRBV6-5

CDR3 DNA: TGCGCCAGCAGCTTGTCGGGAAACTATGGCTACACCTTC
CDR3 protein: CASSLSGNYGYTF
D gene: NA
J gene: TRBJ1-2
CDR3 length: 13
clone size: many
V gene: TRBV5-1

CDR3 DNA: TGTGCCAGCAGTGGAGACAGGGGCGGCTCTGGGGCCAACGTCCTGACTTTC
CDR3 protein: CASSGDRGGSGANVLTF
D gene: TRBD1
J gene: TRBJ2-6
CDR3 length: 17
clone size: many
V gene: TRBV2

CDR3 DNA: TGTGCCAGCAGTTATTATCGGACAGGCAACACTGAAGCTTTCTTT
CDR3 protein: CASSYYRTGNTEAFF
D gene: TRBD1
J gene: TRBJ1-1
CDR3 length: 15
clone size: many
V gene: TRBV6-6

CDR3 DNA: TGTGCCAGCAGCTTAGCCGACAGGGACACTGAAGCTTTCTTT
CDR3 protein: CASSLADRDTEAFF
D gene: TRBD1
J gene: TRBJ1-1
CDR3 length: 14
clone size: many
V gene: TRBV7-6

CDR3 DNA: TGTGCCAGCAGCCAACTTACTAGCGGGGGGGCCCATGAGCAGTTCTTC
CDR3 protein: CASSQLTSGGAHEQFF
D gene: TRBD2
J gene: TRBJ2-1
CDR3 length: 16
clone size: many
V gene: TRBV11-2

CDR3 DNA: TGCGCCAGCAGCTTTGACAGGAGCTCCTACGAGCAGTACTTC
CDR3 protein: CASSFDRSSYEQYF
D gene: NA
J gene: TRBJ2-7
CDR3 length: 14
clone size: many
V gene: TRBV5-1

CDR3 DNA: TGTGCCTGGAGTCCAGGTTCGACGCAGTATTTT
CDR3 protein: CAWSPGSTQYF
D gene: NA
J gene: TRBJ2-3
CDR3 length: 11
clone size: many
V gene: TRBV30

CDR3 DNA: TGTGCCAGCAGAAGTAAGCTATTTTTTTCAGGGGCTTCCTACAATGAGCAGTTCTTC
CDR3 protein: CASRSKLFFSGASYNEQFF
D gene: NA
J gene: TRBJ2-1
CDR3 length: 19
clone size: many
V gene: TRBV7-2

CDR3 DNA: TGTGCCAGCAGCCCCGCGAGGGGTAGCGGGAGGGGAGAGACCCAGTACTTC
CDR3 protein: CASSPARGSGRGETQYF
D gene: TRBD2
J gene: TRBJ2-5
CDR3 length: 17
clone size: many
V gene: TRBV7-9

CDR3 DNA: TGTGCCAGCAGCTCCGGGTTGGGTGCTGAAGCTTTCTTT
CDR3 protein: CASSSGLGAEAFF
D gene: NA
J gene: TRBJ1-1
CDR3 length: 13
clone size: many
V gene: TRBV7-9

CDR3 DNA: TGCGCCAGCAGCTTGGGATTCGGGGGGCTCTACAATGAGCAGTTCTTC
CDR3 protein: CASSLGFGGLYNEQFF
D gene: NA
J gene: TRBJ2-1
CDR3 length: 16
clone size: many
V gene: TRBV5-1

CDR3 DNA: TGTGCCAGCTCACCACTCGACAGGGGCGAGCAGTACTTC
CDR3 protein: CASSPLDRGEQYF
D gene: TRBD1
J gene: TRBJ2-7
CDR3 length: 13
clone size: NA
V gene: TRBV18

CDR3 DNA: TGTGCCAGCAGCTTACAGGGGGCCCCTGAAGCTTTCTTT
CDR3 protein: CASSLQGAPEAFF
D gene: TRBD1
J gene: TRBJ1-1
CDR3 length: 13
clone size: many
V gene: TRBV7-9

CDR3 DNA: TGTGCCAGCCTTGCGGACTTACCTGCGGGGACGCAGTATTTT
CDR3 protein: CASLADLPAGTQYF
D gene: NA
J gene: TRBJ2-3
CDR3 length: 14
clone size: NA
V gene: TRBV11-2

CDR3 DNA: TGTGCCAGCCGGGCCTGGGACAGGAACCACGAGCAGTACTTC
CDR3 protein: CASRAWDRNHEQYF
D gene: TRBD1
J gene: TRBJ2-7
CDR3 length: 14
clone size: many
V gene: TRBV2

CDR3 DNA: TGTGCCAGCCGCGTCGCACTAGCGGAGTACAATGAGCAGTTCTTC
CDR3 protein: CASRVALAEYNEQFF
D gene: TRBD2
J gene: TRBJ2-1
CDR3 length: 15
clone size: NA
V gene: TRBV27

CDR3 DNA: TGTGCCAGCTCACCATTACAGGGGAACACCGGGGAGCTGTTTTTT
CDR3 protein: CASSPLQGNTGELFF
D gene: NA
J gene: TRBJ2-2
CDR3 length: 15
clone size: NA
V gene: TRBV18

CDR3 DNA: TGTGCCAGTAGTATTGCCGGGACAGGGGTAGAAAAACTGTTTTTT
CDR3 protein: CASSIAGTGVEKLFF
D gene: TRBD1
J gene: TRBJ1-4
CDR3 length: 15
clone size: many
V gene: TRBV19

CDR3 DNA: TGTGCCAGCAGCGTAGAGGGACAGCCCAATCAGCCCCAGCATTTT
CDR3 protein: CASSVEGQPNQPQHF
D gene: TRBD1
J gene: TRBJ1-5
CDR3 length: 15
clone size: many
V gene: TRBV9

CDR3 DNA: TGTGCCAGCATCGACAGCGGGCCTGGTACGCAGTATTTT
CDR3 protein: CASIDSGPGTQYF
D gene: NA
J gene: TRBJ2-3
CDR3 length: 13
clone size: many
V gene: TRBV6-5

CDR3 DNA: TGTGCCACCAGCTCGCAAAGGGGGGGCACTGAAGCTTTCTTT
CDR3 protein: CATSSQRGGTEAFF
D gene: NA
J gene: TRBJ1-1
CDR3 length: 14
clone size: many
V gene: TRBV15

CDR3 DNA: TGTGCCAGCAGCTTGGTAGCTAGCGGGAGAGGGACCCAGTACTTC
CDR3 protein: CASSLVASGRGTQYF
D gene: TRBD2
J gene: TRBJ2-5
CDR3 length: 15
clone size: many
V gene: TRBV5-6

CDR3 DNA: TGTGCCAGCAGCACAGTGGGCAATCAGCCCCAGCATTTT
CDR3 protein: CASSTVGNQPQHF
D gene: NA
J gene: TRBJ1-5
CDR3 length: 13
clone size: many
V gene: TRBV6-1

CDR3 DNA: TGTGCCAGCAGCTCGGGACAGGGCTCTACCGGGGAGCTGTTTTTT
CDR3 protein: CASSSGQGSTGELFF
D gene: TRBD1
J gene: TRBJ2-2
CDR3 length: 15
clone size: many
V gene: TRBV7-7

CDR3 DNA: TGCGCCAGCAGCTTACTACCCGATACCTACGAGCAGTACTTC
CDR3 protein: CASSLLPDTYEQYF
D gene: NA
J gene: TRBJ2-7
CDR3 length: 14
clone size: many
V gene: TRBV5-1

CDR3 DNA: TGTGCCACCAACAGAGACAGGGGGGCCTACGAGCAGTACTTC
CDR3 protein: CATNRDRGAYEQYF
D gene: TRBD1
J gene: TRBJ2-7
CDR3 length: 14
clone size: many
V gene: TRBV15